The rows below give T cell receptor beta chains drawn from one sample of a study of blood T cell repertoires in COVID-19. Sequencing was performed with immunoSEQ multiplex PCR; in TCRdb, only in-frame clones are kept and a portion is missing. This table has approximately 50,000 clones, 75% to 90% appearing once. The sample taken for sequencing was peripheral blood. The receptor source for this set is a man between 60 and 75 years old with COVID-19, enrolled during active disease. Both conserved end residues are part of each CDR3. D genes are given only for firm matches. Not all rows give a size; the values are once, few, many and, for expanded clones, a class.

DNA	CDR3	V	J	D	size
TGTGCCAGCAGCGCCGGACAGCAAGAGACCCAGTACTTC	CASSAGQQETQYF	TRBV11-3	TRBJ2-5	NA	NA
TGTGCCAGCAGCCAAGGGTCGGTTGAAGCTTTCTTT	CASSQGSVEAFF	TRBV3-1/TRBV3-2	TRBJ1-1	NA	NA
TGCGCCAGCGCACCACCATCGGGGGCCTACGAGCAGTACTTC	CASAPPSGAYEQYF	TRBV5-1	TRBJ2-7	NA	NA
TGCAGCGTTGTCAGGGTCAACACTGAAGCTTTCTTT	CSVVRVNTEAFF	TRBV29-1	TRBJ1-1	NA	NA
TGTGCCAGCAGCCGGGACTGGAATCAGCCCCAGCATTTT	CASSRDWNQPQHF	TRBV16	TRBJ1-5	NA	few
TGTGCCAGCAGCTTGCTAGCACAAGAGACCCAGTACTTC	CASSLLAQETQYF	TRBV5-4	TRBJ2-5	NA	NA
TGCGCCAGCAGCCCCGGGACAAGTCACAATGAGCAGTTCTTC	CASSPGTSHNEQFF	TRBV5-1	TRBJ2-1	NA	once
TGTGCCAGCACTATGGGGACAGGGAATGAAAAACTGTTTTTT	CASTMGTGNEKLFF	TRBV6-6	TRBJ1-4	TRBD1	NA
TGTGCCACCAGGACAGGGCAATCCACTGAAGCTTTCTTT	CATRTGQSTEAFF	TRBV15	TRBJ1-1	TRBD1	NA
TGTGCCTCAAGCCAGGGGACCGGGGAGCTGTTTTTT	CASSQGTGELFF	TRBV30	TRBJ2-2	NA	NA
TGCAGTGCTAGTGGGGGGCCCTTTCAAGAGACCCAGTACTTC	CSASGGPFQETQYF	TRBV20-1	TRBJ2-5	NA	few
TGCGCCAGCAGCTCTACCCTTAGGACGGGAGGGTGGACTGAAGCTTTCTTT	CASSSTLRTGGWTEAFF	TRBV5-1	TRBJ1-1	NA	NA
TGTGCCAGCAGTGAAGGGCACCTAGCGGGGGGGAATGAGCAGTTCTTC	CASSEGHLAGGNEQFF	TRBV6-1	TRBJ2-1	TRBD2	NA
TGTGCCAGCAGCCCCAACCGGGACAGGGGGGACGAGCAGTACTTC	CASSPNRDRGDEQYF	TRBV25-1	TRBJ2-7	TRBD1	NA
TGTGCCAGCAGCGTAGGGGGTTCGGGCACAGATACGCAGTATTTT	CASSVGGSGTDTQYF	TRBV7-3	TRBJ2-3	NA	once
TGCAGTGCTAGTAGACAGAATCAGCCCCAGCATTTT	CSASRQNQPQHF	TRBV20-1	TRBJ1-5	NA	NA
TGTGCCAGCAGCTTCAGGGACAGGGCCACGTTCTACGAGCAGTACTTC	CASSFRDRATFYEQYF	TRBV11-3	TRBJ2-7	TRBD1	NA
TGTGCCTGGAGACAGGGGGGAAAAAATTGGGCCCACGAGCAGTACTTC	CAWRQGGKNWAHEQYF	TRBV30	TRBJ2-7	TRBD1	NA
TGTGCCAGCAGCTTAGAGGGGAGTTCACCCCTCCACTTT	CASSLEGSSPLHF	TRBV11-3	TRBJ1-6	NA	NA
TGTGCCAGCAGCTCCCCAGGGATGAACACTGAAGCTTTCTTT	CASSSPGMNTEAFF	TRBV5-4	TRBJ1-1	NA	once
TGTGCCAGCAGCTTAGCGCCCAGGGGCGAGCAGTACTTC	CASSLAPRGEQYF	TRBV7-2	TRBJ2-7	NA	NA
TGTGCCAGCAGCTCCTCAACTAGCGGGAGTTGGAATGAGCAGTTCTTC	CASSSSTSGSWNEQFF	TRBV7-9	TRBJ2-1	TRBD2	few
TGTGCCAGCGTTAGCGGGACCGAGCAGTACTTC	CASVSGTEQYF	TRBV6-5	TRBJ2-7	TRBD2	NA
TGCAGCGTAGCGATAGGCGGTTCCACAGATACGCAGTATTTT	CSVAIGGSTDTQYF	TRBV29-1	TRBJ2-3	NA	NA
TGTGCCAGCAGCCAAGAAATAGGCGGGAGCTTCTACGAGCAGTACTTC	CASSQEIGGSFYEQYF	TRBV14	TRBJ2-7	TRBD2	few
TGCAGTGCTAGTAAAAGGGGGCCGGCTAATGAAAAACTGTTTTTT	CSASKRGPANEKLFF	TRBV20-1	TRBJ1-4	TRBD1	once
TGTGCCAGTAGTATCGGGTCTAGCGGGCTATACGAGCAGTACTTC	CASSIGSSGLYEQYF	TRBV19	TRBJ2-7	TRBD2	NA
TGTGCCAGCAGCGTAGGAATTTCTCAGCAAGAGACCCAGTACTTC	CASSVGISQQETQYF	TRBV9	TRBJ2-5	NA	NA
TGTGCCAGCAGTTTGGGCCGACCCCTTAACTATGGCTACACCTTC	CASSLGRPLNYGYTF	TRBV6-5	TRBJ1-2	NA	NA
TGTGCCAGTACCCTAGAGGGAACTTTCAGGCCCCGAAATGAGCAGTTCTTC	CASTLEGTFRPRNEQFF	TRBV19	TRBJ2-1	NA	NA
TGTGCCAGCAGCGGGGGGCGCTTGGAAGGCGCTGAAGCTTTCTTT	CASSGGRLEGAEAFF	TRBV9	TRBJ1-1	NA	NA
TGTGCCAGCAGTAGGGGGAGTTACGAGCAGTACTTC	CASSRGSYEQYF	TRBV6-5	TRBJ2-7	NA	NA
TGTGCCAGCAGTAGACAGGGAGCAGATACGCAGTATTTT	CASSRQGADTQYF	TRBV12-3/TRBV12-4	TRBJ2-3	TRBD1	NA
TGTGCCAGCAGGCATTTAACAGACACCAAAAACATTCAGTACTTC	CASRHLTDTKNIQYF	TRBV2	TRBJ2-4	NA	NA
TGTGATTTGAGGACCCCGCTCAGGGGGCGCTTGTACGAGCAGTACTTC	CDLRTPLRGRLYEQYF	TRBV9	TRBJ2-7	TRBD1	NA
TGTGCCAGCAGCCAAGAGGGGGGTCAGCCCCAGCATTTT	CASSQEGGQPQHF	TRBV3-1/TRBV3-2	TRBJ1-5	NA	NA
TGTGCCAGCAGTTACTCCTCAACAGGGAAGGGTGGCTACACCTTC	CASSYSSTGKGGYTF	TRBV6-5	TRBJ1-2	NA	NA
TGTGCCAGCAGTTACTCGACAGGGTCCAGCACTGAAGCTTTCTTT	CASSYSTGSSTEAFF	TRBV6-5	TRBJ1-1	TRBD1	once
TGTGCCAGCACCCCCGGAGGGTACGACACTGAAGCTTTCTTT	CASTPGGYDTEAFF	TRBV6-5	TRBJ1-1	NA	NA
TGTGCCAGCTCAGAATACAGCTCCTACGAGCAGTACTTC	CASSEYSSYEQYF	TRBV18	TRBJ2-7	NA	few
TGTGCCAGCAGCTTCCTTTCCGGGACAGGGAGGGATACGCAGTATTTT	CASSFLSGTGRDTQYF	TRBV7-3	TRBJ2-3	TRBD1	NA
TGTGCCTGGAGCAGCAGGGAGGCATCCTATAATTCACCCCTCCACTTT	CAWSSREASYNSPLHF	TRBV30	TRBJ1-6	NA	NA
TGTGCCAGCAGTTTTGGGAGGGCCACAGATACGCAGTATTTT	CASSFGRATDTQYF	TRBV27	TRBJ2-3	TRBD2	few
TGTGCCAGCAGCTTGGGACTAGCGGGAGAGGAGGAGCAGTACTTC	CASSLGLAGEEEQYF	TRBV5-4	TRBJ2-7	TRBD2	NA
TGTGCCAGCAGCCAAGTGTCGCGTCGGAACTCGAGACAGGGTGAAAAACTGTTTTTT	CASSQVSRRNSRQGEKLFF	TRBV3-1/TRBV3-2	TRBJ1-4	TRBD1	NA